These 17 T cell receptor beta chains share one sample of origin, sequenced in a study of blood T cell repertoires in COVID-19. The method was immunoSEQ multiplex PCR; TCRdb's version includes in-frame clones alone and lacks a portion of them. Among a few hundred thousand clones listed, approximately 90% were seen once. Sample: PBMCs or T cells enriched from blood (not recorded which). The receptors were gathered from a woman aged 18-29 years who had recovered from COVID-19.

The rearrangement joins TRBV4-1 to TRBJ1-4; tentatively, D is TRBD1 (5 bases). The CDR3 runs 18 residues. The germline V and J ends were trimmed by 0 bases and 4 bases, with 18 bases remaining between them. CDR1 is MGHRA, CDR2 YSYEKL, per germline. For the CDR3, the DNA is TGCGCCAGCAGCCAAGACCATTTCCTTCGGGACTTTAATGAAAAACTGTTTTTT. Translating gives CASSQDHFLRDFNEKLFF.

A few counts support this clone. V gene TRBV28 combines with J gene TRBJ1-1; D gene uncertain. This CDR3 contains 14 residues. The germline CDR1 and CDR2 sequences are MDHEN and SYDVKM. The V and J ends lost 0 bases and 4 bases respectively, with 9 bases between them. CDR3 nucleotides: TGTGCCAGCAGTTTATGGGACTCCTTCACTGAAGCTTTCTTT. Translating it yields CASSLWDSFTEAFF.

This chain connects TRBV6-6 to TRBJ2-6, with D tentatively TRBD2 (6 bases). The CDR3 runs 16 residues. Trimming left V 1 base short and J 0 bases short, with 7 bases between. Looked up from germline, CDR1 is MNHNY and CDR2 is SVGAGI (reference sequence). In DNA form, the CDR3 reads TGTGCCAGCAGTTACTGGCGGGACTCTGGGGCCAACGTCCTGACTTTC. This gives the protein CASSYWRDSGANVLTF.

This chain uses TRBV2 with TRBJ1-6, with 7 bases aligning to TRBD1. The CDR3 sequence is 16 residues long. Germline assignment: CDR1 SNHLY and CDR2 FYNNEI. V trimming: 4 bases; J trimming: 6 bases; junction bases outside the gene matches: 9. The CDR3 is CASSVTGAVSNSPLHF. DNA of the CDR3: TGTGCCAGCAGTGTTACAGGGGCGGTCAGTAATTCACCCCTCCACTTT.

This clone was seen many times. This rearrangement joins TRBV6-1 to TRBJ2-3, with 8 bases matching TRBD2. Germline values: CDR1 MNHNS, CDR2 SASEGT. CDR3 length: 15 residues. Trimming removed 3 bases from V and 2 bases from J; junction bases left unmatched: 4. The CDR3 sequence: CASSDIAGSTDTQYF. CDR3 DNA sequence: TGTGCCAGCAGTGATATAGCGGGGTCCACAGATACGCAGTATTTT.

The rearrangement uses TRBV6-1 and TRBJ1-4; no definite D call. Trimming took 3 bases from V and 16 from J, leaving 21 bases between them. Germline lookup yields CDR1 MNHNS and CDR2 SASEGT. The CDR3 contains 14 residues. CDR3 region: CASSESNREGRRFF. For the CDR3, the DNA is TGTGCCAGCAGTGAGTCGAATCGGGAGGGCCGAAGGTTTTTT.

Comment on this clone: This same CDR3 is encoded by further DNA sequences in the sample. The CDR3 is CAWSVRGPYEQYF. CDR3 DNA sequence: TGTGCCTGGAGTGTAAGAGGGCCCTACGAGCAGTACTTC. This chain connects TRBV30 to TRBJ2-7; tentatively, D is TRBD2 (5 bases). V dropped 0 bases and J dropped 2 bases, with 8 bases sitting between them. The V gene's germline CDR1 is GTSNPN and CDR2 SVGIG (reference sequence). This CDR3 is built from 13 residues.

As DNA, the CDR3 is TGTGCCTGGAGTTACCGCATTAGCGGGGGGTGGACAGATACGCAGTATTTT. Translating gives CAWSYRISGGWTDTQYF. The V call is TRBV30, the J call TRBJ2-3; 10 nucleotides line up with TRBD2. The CDR3 length is 17 residues. The germline V gene encodes CDR1 GTSNPN and CDR2 SVGIG (reference sequence). With V trimmed by 2 bases and J by 3 bases, 11 bases remained unmatched.

V is TRBV7-9 and J is TRBJ2-2, with D maybe TRBD1 (5 bases). Germline V lookup: CDR1 SEHNR, CDR2 FQNEAQ (reference sequence). CDR3 size: 14 residues. V shed 9 bases and J shed 1 base, with 12 bases lying between them. The CDR3 region has the DNA TGTGCCAGGCCTTTACAGGAGAACACCGGGGAGCTGTTTTTT. It codes for CARPLQENTGELFF.

The rearrangement uses TRBV7-6 and TRBJ2-1; D gene uncertain. In germline, CDR1 is SGHVS, CDR2 FNYEAQ. The CDR3 contains 14 residues. Trimming took 0 bases from V and 14 from J, leaving 17 bases between them. CDR3 nucleotides: TGTGCCAGCAGCTTAGCAAGTGGCGGCCCTACGAAGTTCTTC. It specifies CASSLASGGPTKFF.

The chain is built from TRBV2 and TRBJ2-1; TRBD2 might be the D (6 bases). This CDR3 comprises 13 residues. With 9 bases removed from V and 5 bases from J, the gap between germline ends came to 14 bases. The V gene's germline CDR1 is SNHLY and CDR2 FYNNEI. CDR3 region: CARGTDYHNEQFF. DNA for the CDR3: TGTGCCAGGGGGACTGACTACCACAATGAGCAGTTCTTC.

This clone was found once. The chain is built from TRBV4-3 and TRBJ1-6; 9 bases are a match to TRBD1. Germline values: CDR1 LGHNA, CDR2 YSLEER. The V segment lost 5 bases and the J segment 10 bases; nucleotides outside the gene matches: 12. This CDR3 contains 16 residues. The CDR3 DNA reads as TGCGCCAGCAGCGACTTAACCGGGACAGGGAACTCACCCCTCCACTTT. Translated: CASSDLTGTGNSPLHF.

This clone came up once. CDR3 nucleotide sequence: TGTGCCAGCAGCCACCGGGGGGGGGCGTGGACTGAAGCTTTCTTT. This encodes CASSHRGGAWTEAFF. The chain couples TRBV27 to TRBJ1-1; a weak D match, TRBD1 (6 bases). The V gene lost 6 bases and the J gene lost 5 bases, with 19 bases spanning the gap. Germline V gene sequence: CDR1 MNHEY, CDR2 SMNVEV (reference sequence). CDR3 length equals 15 residues.

V usage is TRBV7-9 and J usage is TRBJ1-6, with 8 positions matching TRBD1. CDR3 length: 18 amino acids. CDR1 SEHNR and CDR2 FQNEAQ come from the germline V gene (reference sequence). V lost 5 bases, J lost 1 base, and 10 bases stayed unmatched. Here the CDR3 reads CASSRGQDRSSYNSPLHF. The CDR3 bases are TGTGCCAGCAGCCGGGGACAGGACAGAAGTTCCTATAATTCACCCCTCCACTTT.

V usage is TRBV5-8 and J usage is TRBJ1-5; no definite D call. The CDR3 has 12 amino acids. Germline V gene data show CDR1 as SGHTS and CDR2 as YDEGEE. V was cut by 5 bases and J by 5 bases, with 8 bases left in between. The CDR3, as DNA: TGTGCCAGCAGGGGCTGGGATCAGCCCCAGCATTTT. Translated, it gives CASRGWDQPQHF.

The chain has TRBV25-1 and TRBJ2-7; D may be TRBD1 (6 bases). The CDR3 covers 17 residues. Germline CDR1 MGHDK, CDR2 SYGVNS. V was cut by 3 bases and J by 2 bases, with 20 bases left in between. The CDR3 loop reads CASSDLSTGLGTYEQYF. CDR3 bases: TGTGCCAGCAGTGACCTCTCCACAGGGCTCGGGACCTACGAGCAGTACTTC.

In its sample, this clone was seen a few times. The chain combines TRBV20-1 with TRBJ2-7; no definite D call. The V end lost 2 bases, the J end lost 6 bases, and 8 bases lay between the germline ends. CDR1 and CDR2 from the germline V gene are DFQATT and SNEGSKA (reference sequence). The CDR3 runs 11 residues. The CDR3 loop reads CSARRHSEQYF. CDR3 DNA sequence: TGCAGTGCTAGAAGACATAGCGAGCAGTACTTC.